Listed here is a single T cell receptor (beta chain). The record originates from a study of blood T cell repertoires in COVID-19. Germline V lookup: CDR1 MGHRA, CDR2 YSYEKL. Trimming cost V 1 base and J 7 bases; bases outside gene matches: 4. This CDR3 has 15 residues. The assay was immunoSEQ multiplex PCR, and TCRdb's table has in-frame clones only and misses some. Of approximately 260,000 clones listed, roughly 87% are singletons. The TCR originated in a woman aged 25 to 45 with acute COVID-19. The chain recombines TRBV4-1 with TRBJ2-1, with 10 bases matching TRBD2. Specimen: PBMCs or T cells enriched from blood (not recorded which). The CDR3 protein is CASSQGLAGVNEQFF. The CDR3 region has the DNA TGCGCCAGCAGCCAAGGCCTAGCGGGAGTGAATGAGCAGTTCTTC.